The 29 T cell receptor beta chains reported below all come from one sample, sequenced in a study of technical replicates of blood from several donors. Libraries were prepared by immunoSEQ multiplex PCR; TCRdb keeps only in-frame clonotypes and omits some of them. Of around 81,000 clones in the sample, around 95% were seen once. The sequenced sample consisted of T cells isolated from PBMCs. All receptors come from a human donor in good health.

The chain has TRBV19 and TRBJ2-7, with D maybe TRBD2 (6 bases). Germline assignment: CDR1 LNHDA and CDR2 SQIVND (reference sequence). This CDR3 is 14 amino acids long. V lost 3 bases, J lost 4 bases, and 13 bases lay in between. CDR3 DNA: TGTGCCAGTAGTATGGGACGGAGGGATTACGAGCAGTACTTC. It encodes CASSMGRRDYEQYF. Using reference TRBV19 and TRBJ2-7 for the parts outside the CDR3, the full variable domain is DGGITQSPKYLFRKEGQNVTLSCEQNLNHDAMYWYRQDPGQGLRLIYYSQIVNDFQKGDIAEGYSVSREKKESFPLTVTSAQKNPTAFYLCASSMGRRDYEQYFGPGTRLTVT.

This chain joins TRBV7-2 and TRBJ2-7, with TRBD2 matching 7 bases. From germline, CDR1 is SGHTA and CDR2 FQGNSA. The CDR3 totals 14 residues. J was trimmed by 3 bases and V by 1 base; bases with no gene match: 3. CDR3 loop: CASSLVLAVYEQYF. CDR3 DNA: TGTGCCAGCAGCTTAGTCCTAGCGGTCTACGAGCAGTACTTC.

The chain joins TRBV30 to TRBJ2-3; 7 nucleotides line up with TRBD1. The germline V gene encodes CDR1 GTSNPN and CDR2 SVGIG (reference sequence). This CDR3 region has 15 residues. The V and J ends lost 7 bases and 1 base, in that order; junction bases with no gene match: 11. The CDR3 here is CASKRQGFGTDTQYF. The DNA of the CDR3 is TGTGCCTCGAAAAGACAGGGCTTCGGCACAGATACGCAGTATTTT. The variable domain in full, with the rest retrieved from reference TRBV30 and TRBJ2-3, is SQTIHQWPATLVQPVGSPLSLECTVEGTSNPNLYWYRQAAGRGLQLLFYSVGIGQISSEVPQNLSASRPQDRQFILSSKKLLLSDSGFYLCASKRQGFGTDTQYFGPGTRLTVL.

The gene calls are TRBV4-2 and TRBJ2-4; D perhaps matches TRBD2 (5 bases). The V end was cut by 0 bases, the J end by 6 bases, with 12 bases between. CDR3 size: 15 residues. Germline CDR1 reads LGHNA; CDR2 reads YNFKEQ. CDR3 DNA: TGTGCCAGCAGCCAAGAGAGAGGGATTGCAAACATTCAGTACTTC. The encoded protein is CASSQERGIANIQYF.

The rearrangement uses TRBV25-1 and TRBJ2-3; 7 bases line up with TRBD2. This CDR3 region has 15 residues. Germline CDR1 is MGHDK and CDR2 is SYGVNS. V dropped 6 bases and J dropped 0; count of bases not matched to a gene: 6. DNA of the CDR3: TGTGCCAGCAGCCCTCCTAGCGGCAGCACAGATACGCAGTATTTT. Its protein is CASSPPSGSTDTQYF.

V is TRBV29-1 and J is TRBJ1-4; D call uncertain. Between the trimmed V and J ends, which lost 4 bases and 2 bases, there was a span of 8 bases. The CDR3 runs to 13 residues. CDR1 SQVTM and CDR2 ANQGSEA come from the germline V gene. CDR3 in DNA: TGCAGCGTTGGTTCCGGGACTAATGAAAAACTGTTTTTT. It is translated as CSVGSGTNEKLFF.

This sequence joins TRBV7-9 and TRBJ1-2, with TRBD1 identical over 7 bases. This CDR3 spans 14 amino acids. With 4 bases clipped from V and 1 base from J, the junction kept 3 bases outside the gene matches. The germline gives CDR1 SEHNR, CDR2 FQNEAQ (reference sequence). This CDR3 reads CASSSRQGNYGYTF. CDR3 nucleotide sequence: TGTGCCAGCAGCTCCCGACAGGGTAACTATGGCTACACCTTC.

This clone has a handful of counts. J is TRBJ2-2 and V is TRBV2; a possible D gene is TRBD2 (6 bases). V was cut by 5 bases and J by 5 bases, with 12 bases left in between. The CDR3 is made up of 14 amino acids. Per germline, CDR1 SNHLY and CDR2 FYNNEI. The CDR3 DNA follows: TGTGCCAGCAGTAAGAATCTAGCGACCGGGGAGCTGTTTTTT. This translates into CASSKNLATGELFF.

This chain links TRBV5-1 with TRBJ2-1; 7 nucleotides match TRBD1. The CDR3 spans 14 residues. Germline assignment: CDR1 SGHRS and CDR2 YFSETQ. Trimming removed 4 bases from V and 9 bases from J; junction bases left unmatched: 10. CDR3 sequence reads: CASSPGTDTFEQFF. DNA for the CDR3: TGCGCCAGCAGCCCCGGGACAGACACTTTTGAGCAGTTCTTC.

V gene TRBV11-2 combines with J gene TRBJ1-1; possible D gene TRBD1, 6 bases. The germline V gene encodes CDR1 SGHAT and CDR2 FQNNGV. The CDR3 runs to 15 residues. Between the trimmed V and J ends, which lost 1 base and 4 bases, there was a span of 13 bases. CDR3 protein: CASSLGDGQITEAFF. The CDR3 DNA sequence: TGTGCCAGCAGCTTAGGTGACGGACAGATCACTGAAGCTTTCTTT.

The rearrangement links TRBV6-5 to TRBJ1-2; 7 bases are shared with TRBD1. Per germline, CDR1 MNHEY and CDR2 SVGAGI. The V and J ends lost 5 bases and 6 bases, in that order; junction bases with no gene match: 3. The CDR3 covers 12 residues. The CDR3 DNA is TGTGCCAGCAGTCGACAGGGAGATGGCTACACCTTC. Amino acid sequence: CASSRQGDGYTF.

The chain joins TRBV27 to TRBJ2-7, with TRBD2 matching 7 bases. J lost 2 bases, V lost 5 bases, and 9 bases had no gene match. Germline loops: CDR1 MNHEY, CDR2 SMNVEV (reference sequence). CDR3 length equals 15 residues. In DNA form, the CDR3 reads TGTGCCAGCAGTACCATCGGGGAGGGCACCTACGAGCAGTACTTC. Translated: CASSTIGEGTYEQYF.

V gene TRBV9 combines with J gene TRBJ2-7; D is perhaps TRBD2 (5 bases). Trimming removed 0 bases from V and 3 bases from J, with 13 bases in between. The CDR3 spans 15 residues. The germline gives CDR1 SGDLS, CDR2 YYNGEE. As DNA, the CDR3 is TGTGCCAGCAGCGTAGCGGGATCTAGTGACTACGAGCAGTACTTC. Translating it yields CASSVAGSSDYEQYF.

This clone was observed once. Germline and junction disagree at one end, which may indicate a read error. V and J are TRBV2 and TRBJ2-2, with D possibly matching TRBD1 (5 bases). The CDR3 sequence is 14 residues long. Germline V gene sequence: CDR1 SNHLY, CDR2 FYNNEI. The CDR3 DNA follows: TGTGCCAGCAGGACAGATTCGAAGACCGGGGAGCTGTTTTTT. Translating gives CASRTDSKTGELFF.

The chain combines TRBV10-3 with TRBJ2-3, with 9 bases identical to TRBD2. V was pared by 3 bases and J by 0 bases, with 7 bases of the junction left unmatched. The CDR3 loop spans 17 amino acids. Looked up from germline, CDR1 is ENHRY and CDR2 is SYGVKD. For the CDR3, the DNA is TGTGCCATCAGTGAAGAATTAGCGGGAGTTAGCACAGATACGCAGTATTTT. It is translated as CAISEELAGVSTDTQYF.

The V and J genes are TRBV7-2 and TRBJ2-7, with TRBD1 matching 10 bases. V shed 2 bases, J shed 5 bases, and the junction held 6 bases outside the gene matches. The CDR3 is made up of 15 amino acids. Germline CDR1 SGHTA, CDR2 FQGNSA. The CDR3 coding sequence is TGTGCCAGCAGCTTACCCGGGACAGGGGTCCACGAGCAGTACTTC. Its translation is CASSLPGTGVHEQYF.

The chain carries TRBV5-8 and TRBJ1-4, with D hard to call. The germline V and J ends were trimmed by 6 bases and 5 bases, with 14 bases remaining between them. CDR1 SGHTS and CDR2 YDEGEE come from the germline V gene. The CDR3 is 14 amino acids. The CDR3 DNA reads TGTGCCAGCACCCGTGGCAGATTAAATGAAAAACTGTTTTTT. The encoded protein is CASTRGRLNEKLFF.

The J gene is TRBJ2-2, the V gene TRBV4-2, with a tentative D call TRBD2 (5 bases). The germline gives CDR1 LGHNA, CDR2 YNFKEQ. The CDR3 sequence is 16 residues long. V shed 0 bases and J shed 6 bases, with 14 bases lying between them. The CDR3 coding sequence is TGTGCCAGCAGCCAAGAACAAGCGGTAGTTCCCGGGGAGCTGTTTTTT. It specifies CASSQEQAVVPGELFF.

The gene calls are TRBV7-8 and TRBJ2-1; a weak D match, TRBD1 (6 bases). Germline lookup yields CDR1 SGHVS and CDR2 FQNEAQ. The CDR3 contains 12 residues. Trimming removed 3 bases at V and 8 bases at J, with 8 bases between. CDR3 nucleotides: TGTGCCAGCAGCTTTACAGGGTATGAGCAGTTCTTC. Its translation: CASSFTGYEQFF.

This chain links TRBV19 with TRBJ1-1; D is possibly TRBD1 (5 bases). Germline loops: CDR1 LNHDA, CDR2 SQIVND (reference sequence). V gave up 1 base and J gave up 0 bases, with 6 bases separating them. This CDR3 contains 14 residues. The CDR3 DNA sequence: TGTGCCAGTAGTATAGGACAGCTGAACACTGAAGCTTTCTTT. Protein: CASSIGQLNTEAFF.

The chain employs TRBV11-3 and TRBJ2-5, with 7 bases lining up with TRBD2. The CDR3 runs to 14 residues. The trim removed 3 bases at V and 3 bases at J, leaving 4 bases unmatched. In germline, CDR1 is SGHNT, CDR2 YENEEA. The CDR3 sequence is CASSFFRGEETQYF. DNA of the CDR3: TGTGCCAGCAGCTTCTTTCGGGGGGAAGAGACCCAGTACTTC. Together with reference TRBV11-3 and TRBJ2-5, the CDR3 gives the full variable domain: EAGVVQSPRYKIIEKKQPVAFWCNPISGHNTLYWYLQNLGQGPELLIRYENEEAVDDSQLPKDRFSAERLKGVDSTLKIQPAELGDSAVYLCASSFFRGEETQYFGPGTRLLVL.

This clone was detected once. The chain carries TRBV7-9 and TRBJ1-1, with TRBD1 identical over 8 bases. V dropped 6 bases and J dropped 10; count of bases not matched to a gene: 7. Germline assignment: CDR1 SEHNR and CDR2 FQNEAQ (reference sequence). This CDR3 region has 12 residues. CDR3 DNA: TGTGCCAGCAGGGCAGGGGGCCCTGGAGCTTTCTTT. As protein: CASRAGGPGAFF.

This chain connects TRBV6-1 to TRBJ1-5; D is perhaps TRBD1 (5 bases). Between the trimmed V and J ends, which lost 4 bases and 5 bases, there was a span of 9 bases. Germline CDR1 is MNHNS and CDR2 is SASEGT. This CDR3 is 13 amino acids long. The CDR3 nucleotides read TGTGCCAGCAGTGGACGGGGGTATCAGCCCCAGCATTTT. Amino acid sequence: CASSGRGYQPQHF.

The chain joins TRBV6-6 to TRBJ1-1; the match to TRBD1 covers 8 bases. Germline V gives CDR1 MNHNY, CDR2 SVGAGI (reference sequence). With 2 bases clipped from V and 4 bases from J, the junction kept 3 bases outside the gene matches. The CDR3 has 14 residues. CDR3 nucleotides: TGTGCCAGCAGTTACAGGACAGGGTTCACTGAAGCTTTCTTT. This sequence encodes CASSYRTGFTEAFF.

The chain employs TRBV27 and TRBJ2-2; possibly TRBD2 for D (5 bases). Germline-derived CDR1 and CDR2 are MNHEY and SMNVEV (reference sequence). V was cut by 3 bases and J by 7 bases, with 9 bases left in between. CDR3 length: 13 residues. The CDR3 nucleotides read TGTGCCAGCAGTTTTCAGCGGTACGGGGAGCTGTTTTTT. It codes for CASSFQRYGELFF.

The rearrangement joins TRBV7-3 to TRBJ1-5; tentative D call: TRBD1 (5 bases). The CDR3 runs 14 residues. Trimming pared 1 base from V and 4 bases from J, leaving 8 bases between. Germline-derived CDR1 and CDR2 are SGHTA and FQGTGA. The CDR3 DNA follows: TGTGCCAGCAGCTTAAACGCAGGGAATCAGCCCCAGCATTTT. It codes for CASSLNAGNQPQHF.

V gene TRBV21-1 combines with J gene TRBJ2-4; the table assigns TRBD1, which was not confirmed against the DNA. TRBV21-1 is noted as a pseudogene. This CDR3 has 20 amino acids. CDR3 sequence: CASSPRRSGTARLAKNIQYF. CDR3 sequence (DNA): TGTGCCAGCAGCCCAAGAAGGAGTGGGACAGCTCGCCTAGCCAAAAACATTCAGTACTTC.

CDR3: CASSLTPSVSTDTQYF. CDR3 nucleotide sequence: TGTGCCAGCAGCCTTACTCCCAGCGTCAGCACAGATACGCAGTATTTT. The chain recombines TRBV7-7 with TRBJ2-3, with D unresolved. Trimming shortened V by 5 bases and J by 0 bases, and 15 bases separated the two germline ends. CDR3 length equals 16 residues. The germline CDR1 and CDR2 sequences are SSHAT and FNYEAQ (reference sequence).

This sequence joins TRBV30 and TRBJ2-3; a weak D match, TRBD1 (5 bases). V lost 3 bases, J lost 0 bases, and 13 bases lay in between. This CDR3 has 15 amino acids. Germline V gene sequence: CDR1 GTSNPN, CDR2 SVGIG (reference sequence). The DNA for the CDR3 is TGTGCCTGGAGCTCATTAGGGGCTAGCACAGATACGCAGTATTTT. Translation gives CAWSSLGASTDTQYF.